One sample yielded the 22 T cell receptor beta chains listed below, sequenced in a study of blood T cells in healthy people across ages. Together with a sample-barcoded 5' primer, a J-beta primer mix was included in a second PCR lasting about 6 to 11 cycles. TCRdb analysed the 5' RACE reads with MiXCR anew, one entry per CDR3 protein. The table lists 800,000 or so distinct CDR3 sequences, 46% of them singletons. The specimen sequenced was blood. Receptors originate from an elderly man in good health.

The chain recombines TRBV7-3 with TRBJ2-1; 13 bases agree with TRBD2. Trimming took 5 bases from V and 9 from J; bases not matched to a gene: 7. The CDR3 is 15 residues long. Germline-derived CDR1 and CDR2 are SGHTA and FQGTGA. The CDR3 loop is CASSKGLAGESEQFF. For the CDR3, the DNA is TGTGCCAGCAGCAAAGGACTAGCGGGAGAATCTGAGCAGTTCTTC.

The V call is TRBV5-1, the J call TRBJ2-7; D uncertain. Germline V gene sequence: CDR1 SGHRS, CDR2 YFSETQ. Trimming removed 4 bases at V and 2 bases at J, with 13 bases between. The length of the CDR3 is 14 residues. CDR3 nucleotide sequence: TGCGCCAGCAGCGCCAGCCTAACGACCTACGAGCAGTACTTC. It is translated as CASSASLTTYEQYF.

A note on this clonotype: A much larger clone differs from this one at a single base, so this may be a read error. J is TRBJ1-6 and V is TRBV29-1; 10 bases match TRBD1. The CDR3 has 13 amino acids. The V and J ends lost 6 bases and 9 bases, in that order; junction bases with no gene match: 5. Per the germline V gene, CDR1 is SQVTM and CDR2 is ANQGSEA. CDR3 nucleotide sequence: TGCAGCGTCGGACAGGGGGATACTTCACCCCTCCACTTT. It translates to CSVGQGDTSPLHF.

This clonotype was recorded at least ten times. The chain combines TRBV20-1 with TRBJ2-1; the match to TRBD2 covers 8 bases. Germline assignment: CDR1 DFQATT and CDR2 SNEGSKA (reference sequence). The CDR3 is 15 amino acids. Unmatched junction bases numbered 11, after V lost 3 bases and J lost 7 bases. This CDR3 reads CSASQPAGVLNEQFF. CDR3 nucleotides: TGCAGTGCTAGCCAGCCAGCGGGAGTTCTGAATGAGCAGTTCTTC.

The chain joins TRBV20-1 to TRBJ2-2; 7 nucleotides align to TRBD2. Per the germline V gene, CDR1 is DFQATT and CDR2 is SNEGSKA (reference sequence). This CDR3 has 15 residues. With 1 base clipped from V and 7 bases from J, the junction kept 9 bases outside the gene matches. CDR3 residues: CSARARGRVSGELFF. CDR3 bases: TGCAGTGCTAGAGCTCGCGGGAGAGTCAGCGGGGAGCTGTTTTTT.

This clonotype has just one count. The chain joins TRBV4-3 to TRBJ2-3; TRBD2 might be the D (5 bases). CDR1 and CDR2 (germline): LGHNA, YSLEER. Trimming removed 1 base at V and 3 bases at J, with 11 bases between. This CDR3 comprises 15 residues. The CDR3 loop reads CASSQATSMTDTQYF. The CDR3 DNA sequence: TGCGCCAGCAGCCAAGCTACTAGTATGACAGATACGCAGTATTTT.

As concerns this clonotype: A single base separates this from a much larger clone, so it may be a read error. J is TRBJ2-7 and V is TRBV5-1; D call uncertain. The end of the DNA is better explained by TRBJ2-5, so the J call may be wrong. Germline assignment: CDR1 SGHRS and CDR2 YFSETQ. The CDR3 is 15 amino acids. The CDR3 is CASSLETTHQETQYF. The CDR3 coding sequence is TGCGCCAGCAGCCTCGAAACGACGCATCAAGAGACCCAGTACTTC.

This clonotype showed up just a few times. The V gene is TRBV6-1, the J gene TRBJ2-1, with 10 bases fitting TRBD1. Germline trimming cut 3 bases from V and 3 bases from J; bases unmatched to any gene: 2. There are 15 residues in the CDR3. From germline, CDR1 is MNHNS and CDR2 SASEGT. For the CDR3, the DNA is TGTGCCAGCAGTGATGGGACAGGGGACTACAATGAGCAGTTCTTC. It encodes CASSDGTGDYNEQFF.

This clonotype was picked up a small number of times. The chain has TRBV7-3 and TRBJ2-1; 12 nucleotides match TRBD2. The V and J ends lost 5 bases and 8 bases, in that order; junction bases with no gene match: 7. The length of the CDR3 is 15 residues. Germline V CDR1 and CDR2: SGHTA, FQGTGA. The CDR3 spells CASSRLAGGVDEQFF. The CDR3, as DNA: TGTGCCAGCAGCCGCCTAGCGGGAGGGGTCGATGAGCAGTTCTTC.

This clonotype was picked up a small number of times. The J gene is TRBJ2-7, the V gene TRBV4-2, with a tentative D call TRBD1 (6 bases). V was cut by 0 bases and J by 7 bases, with 16 bases left in between. The CDR3 extends over 15 amino acids. The germline V gene encodes CDR1 LGHNA and CDR2 YNFKEQ. This CDR3 is CASSQEIHRAGEQYF. In DNA form, the CDR3 reads TGTGCCAGCAGCCAAGAAATACACAGGGCTGGTGAGCAGTACTTC.

This clonotype was found once. The chain joins TRBV20-1 to TRBJ1-4, with 7 positions matching TRBD1. Germline V lookup: CDR1 DFQATT, CDR2 SNEGSKA (reference sequence). With 1 base clipped from V and 0 bases from J, the junction kept 5 bases outside the gene matches. The CDR3 extends over 16 amino acids. CDR3 loop: CSARGGTVATNEKLFF. DNA for the CDR3: TGCAGTGCTAGAGGCGGGACAGTCGCAACTAATGAAAAACTGTTTTTT.

The chain carries TRBV2 and TRBJ2-7, with 8 positions matching TRBD2. Per germline, CDR1 SNHLY and CDR2 FYNNEI. V gave up 4 bases and J gave up 10 bases; unmatched junction bases: 12. This CDR3 is 14 amino acids long. This CDR3 is CASSGLAGDDAQYF. The CDR3, as DNA: TGTGCCAGCAGTGGTCTAGCGGGTGATGACGCCCAGTACTTC.

V gene TRBV11-2 combines with J gene TRBJ2-2; D is perhaps TRBD2 (5 bases). Germline CDR1 reads SGHAT; CDR2 reads FQNNGV. The CDR3 runs to 15 residues. V lost 5 bases and J lost 3, with 13 bases in between. In DNA, the CDR3 is TGTGCCAGCAGCGAGGGATTCGGGTACACCGGGGAGCTGTTTTTT. Amino acid sequence: CASSEGFGYTGELFF.

The J gene is TRBJ1-4, the V gene TRBV7-2; tentatively, D is TRBD1 (6 bases). V was pared by 2 bases and J by 7 bases, with 17 bases between. Germline assignment: CDR1 SGHTA and CDR2 FQGNSA. The CDR3 runs to 16 residues. DNA of the CDR3: TGTGCCAGCAGCTTAAGAAACGCGGGGGCTGTTGAAAAACTGTTTTTT. This gives the protein CASSLRNAGAVEKLFF.

In this sample, this clonotype turned up once. The chain recombines TRBV20-1 with TRBJ1-4; D is unclear. Germline V gives CDR1 DFQATT, CDR2 SNEGSKA (reference sequence). The V and J ends lost 4 bases and 4 bases respectively, with 13 bases between them. The CDR3 contains 14 residues. CDR3 sequence: CSAISRSVNEKLFF. DNA of the CDR3: TGCAGTGCTATTTCGCGTTCCGTTAATGAAAAACTGTTTTTT.

The chain has TRBV5-7 and TRBJ2-7; D call uncertain. TRBV5-7 falls under the ORF class, with uncertain function. The CDR3 is made up of 13 amino acids. Trimming left V 2 bases short and J 3 bases short, with 9 bases between. The CDR3 sequence is CASSFNRVYEQYF. DNA for the CDR3: TGTGCCAGCAGCTTTAATCGAGTCTACGAGCAGTACTTC.

The chain links TRBV25-1 to TRBJ1-2; 7 bases map to TRBD1. The ends lost 0 bases at V and 4 bases at J; junction bases unmatched: 2. Germline V gene data show CDR1 as MGHDK and CDR2 as SYGVNS. The CDR3 is made up of 14 amino acids. The CDR3 protein is CASSEYYRGYGYTF. The CDR3 DNA reads as TGTGCCAGCAGTGAATATTACAGGGGCTATGGCTACACCTTC.

The table lists this clonotype with a count of one. The gene calls are TRBV7-3 and TRBJ2-1, with 8 bases fitting TRBD2. The trim removed 6 bases at V and 7 bases at J, leaving 11 bases unmatched. Germline V gene data show CDR1 as SGHTA and CDR2 as FQGTGA. The CDR3 loop spans 15 amino acids. The CDR3 spells CASSYYGGGRNEQFF. CDR3 bases: TGTGCCAGCAGTTACTACGGGGGGGGAAGGAATGAGCAGTTCTTC.

The V call is TRBV6-1, the J call TRBJ1-2, with TRBD1 as a possible D gene (5 bases). This CDR3 contains 11 residues. Germline values: CDR1 MNHNS, CDR2 SASEGT. V gave up 2 bases and J gave up 13 bases, with 11 bases separating them. CDR3 sequence reads: CASSEPGPATF. The CDR3 DNA is TGTGCCAGCAGTGAACCGGGACCTGCCACCTTC.

V and J are TRBV5-5 and TRBJ2-4, with 7 bases that match TRBD2. The CDR3 covers 16 residues. Germline-derived CDR1 and CDR2 are SGHKS and YYEKEE (reference sequence). Losses at the gene ends were 4 bases for V and 5 bases for J; bases not matched to a gene: 12. CDR3 coding DNA: TGTGCCAGCAGCCTGGAGGGCAGCGGGACCCAAAACATTCAGTACTTC. Translated: CASSLEGSGTQNIQYF. Using reference TRBV5-5 and TRBJ2-4 for the parts outside the CDR3, the full variable domain is DAGVTQSPTHLIKTRGQQVTLRCSPISGHKSVSWYQQVLGQGPQFIFQYYEKEERGRGNFPDRFSARQFPNYSSELNVNALLLGDSALYLCASSLEGSGTQNIQYFGAGTRLSVL.

J is TRBJ1-6 and V is TRBV14, with D hard to call. The CDR3 extends over 14 amino acids. Per the germline V gene, CDR1 is SGHDN and CDR2 is FVKESK. V lost 0 bases, J lost 7 bases, and 7 bases lay in between. CDR3 loop: CASSQEAQNSPLHF. The CDR3 DNA sequence: TGTGCCAGCAGCCAAGAGGCCCAAAATTCACCCCTCCACTTT. The whole variable domain, filled in from reference TRBV14 and TRBJ1-6, reads EAGVTQFPSHSVIEKGQTVTLRCDPISGHDNLYWYRRVMGKEIKFLLHFVKESKQDESGMPNNRFLAERTGGTYSTLKVQPAELEDSGVYFCASSQEAQNSPLHFGNGTRLTVT.

V and J are TRBV11-2 and TRBJ2-1; D is possibly TRBD1 or TRBD2 (5 bases each). There are 15 residues in the CDR3. Trimming removed 0 bases from V and 5 bases from J, with 11 bases in between. CDR1 is SGHAT and CDR2 is FQNNGV in the germline V gene. The CDR3 here is CASSLDRGTHNEQFF. DNA for the CDR3: TGTGCCAGCAGCTTAGATCGAGGGACCCACAATGAGCAGTTCTTC.